This TCR beta chain was obtained from a study of T cells after posttransplantation cyclophosphamide. J gave up 1 base and V 4 bases, and 12 bases lay outside the gene matches. CDR1 and CDR2 (germline): ENHRY, SYGVKD. CDR3 length equals 19 residues. A marrow graft followed busulfan-fludarabine conditioning, with cyclophosphamide on days +3 and +4. TCRdb's table, derived via immunoSEQ multiplex PCR, lists solely in-frame clones and lacks some. This table holds about 8,000 clones with no singletons; the top ten claim 8.5% to 12%. Ten or more counts support this clone. The receptor's source is a female patient in her 50s who received an allogeneic stem cell transplant from a related donor, was CMV-positive, and had no GVHD. The graft donor may account for some of the T cells. V and J are TRBV10-3 and TRBJ2-3; 12 nucleotides agree with TRBD2. The sample here was PBMCs, taken after allogeneic stem cell transplant with posttransplant cyclophosphamide. For the CDR3, the DNA is TGTGCCATCAGTGCCCGGACTAGCGGGAAGGTGGGTGGCACAGATACGCAGTATTTT. This gives the protein CAISARTSGKVGGTDTQYF.